Below, 10 T cell receptor beta chains from the same sample are listed, as sequenced in a study of blood T cell repertoires in COVID-19. Only in-frame clones appear in the TCRdb table, and some are missing; sequencing was by immunoSEQ multiplex PCR. Among 150,000 or so clones listed, 65% to 85% were seen once. Sequenced: PBMCs or T cells enriched from blood (not recorded which). The receptors originated from a man aged 65 to 79 who had been exposed to COVID-19.

The rearrangement joins TRBV2 to TRBJ2-2; 10 bases align to TRBD1. Germline V gives CDR1 SNHLY, CDR2 FYNNEI. The CDR3 loop spans 15 amino acids. Trimming removed 7 bases from V and 3 bases from J; junction bases left unmatched: 5. As DNA, the CDR3 is TGTGCCAGCAAACGACAGGGGGCGGACACCGGGGAGCTGTTTTTT. As protein: CASKRQGADTGELFF.

The chain employs TRBV11-3 and TRBJ2-3; 7 nucleotides line up with TRBD1. V trimming: 0 bases; J trimming: 7 bases; junction bases outside the gene matches: 7. There are 15 residues in the CDR3. CDR1 is SGHNT, CDR2 YENEEA, per germline. The CDR3 DNA reads TGTGCCAGCAGCTTAGAGGGAGACAGGGCCAATACGCAGTATTTT. Protein sequence: CASSLEGDRANTQYF.

The J gene is TRBJ1-3, the V gene TRBV24-1, with a possible D match to TRBD1 (6 bases). This CDR3 comprises 15 residues. The germline gives CDR1 KGHDR, CDR2 SFDVKD. Trimming shortened V by 3 bases and J by 0 bases, and 8 bases separated the two germline ends. DNA of the CDR3: TGTGCCACCAGTGATCCCAGGGGCTCTGGAAACACCATATATTTT. This encodes CATSDPRGSGNTIYF.

J is TRBJ2-7 and V is TRBV4-2; perhaps TRBD2 as D (7 bases). The V gene's germline CDR1 is LGHNA and CDR2 YNFKEQ. The CDR3 consists of 16 residues. Trimming took 4 bases from V and 7 from J, leaving 23 bases between them. CDR3 sequence (DNA): TGTGCCAGCAGCCCCGGCCTAGCCATAGGGGGGGGAGAGCAGTACTTC. Its translation is CASSPGLAIGGGEQYF.

V usage is TRBV21-1 and J usage is TRBJ2-3; no DNA check was done on the table's D call, TRBD2. TRBV21-1 is noted as a pseudogene. The CDR3 is 15 amino acids. In DNA, the CDR3 is TGTGCCAGCAGAGAGCGGGAGAGGGTGGCAGATACGCAGTATTTT. Translation gives CASRERERVADTQYF.

The chain couples TRBV4-3 to TRBJ2-7; 9 bases fit TRBD2. Looked up from germline, CDR1 is LGHNA and CDR2 is YSLEER. J gave up 3 bases and V 3 bases, and 3 bases lay outside the gene matches. The length of the CDR3 is 14 residues. The CDR3 here is CASSQGGRGYEQYF. The DNA of the CDR3 is TGCGCCAGCAGCCAGGGCGGGAGGGGCTACGAGCAGTACTTC.

The chain uses TRBV19 and TRBJ1-6; 7 nucleotides line up with TRBD1. The CDR3 extends over 11 amino acids. The germline V gene encodes CDR1 LNHDA and CDR2 SQIVND (reference sequence). V shed 5 bases, J shed 16 bases, and the junction held 5 bases outside the gene matches. The CDR3 DNA sequence: TGTGCCAGTAGTCCGGGACAGAGACTCCACTTT. Amino acids: CASSPGQRLHF.

J is TRBJ1-6 and V is TRBV5-1; TRBD1 is a possible D gene (5 bases). The ends were cut back, 2 bases at V and 5 bases at J, with 8 bases in the middle. This CDR3 is built from 14 residues. Germline assignment: CDR1 SGHRS and CDR2 YFSETQ. Written as DNA, the CDR3 is TGCGCCAGCAGCTTCCAGGGTGATAATTCACCCCTCCACTTT. It codes for CASSFQGDNSPLHF.

The chain joins TRBV21-1 to TRBJ2-2; the listed D gene, TRBD2, was not tested against the DNA. TRBV21-1 is a pseudogene. There are 18 residues in the CDR3. CDR3 sequence: CASSTPELAGELNGELFF. The CDR3, as DNA: TGTGCCAGCAGCACCCCGGAACTAGCGGGAGAATTGAACGGGGAGCTGTTTTTT.

V gene TRBV6-4 combines with J gene TRBJ1-6; no firm D call. From germline, CDR1 is MRHNA and CDR2 SNTAGT. V dropped 7 bases and J dropped 7 bases, with 14 bases sitting between them. The CDR3 length is 14 residues. The chain's CDR3 is CASTPNPGNSPLHF. The CDR3 DNA reads as TGTGCCAGCACTCCCAATCCAGGAAATTCACCCCTCCACTTT.